This is a list of T cell receptor beta chains from one sample in a study of blood T cells in healthy people across ages. TCRdb re-called the 5' RACE reads with MiXCR, one entry per CDR3 protein. In the table there are approximately 880,000 distinct CDR3 sequences, approximately 49% of which are singletons. The material sequenced was blood. The receptor set was obtained from a man aged 25 to 45 in good health. CDR3s include the opening cysteine and the closing phenylalanine or tryptophan. The D gene is left open where the match is weak. Size is omitted from some rows. Given values are once, few, many or a class for expanded clones.

clone_size j_call d_call v_call cdr3_aa cdr3_nt
many TRBJ2-3 . TRBV7-2 CASSSSRGRTDTQYF TGTGCCAGCAGTTCATCGCGGGGACGCACAGATACGCAGTATTTT
. TRBJ1-5 . TRBV3-1 CASSQGLGARNQPQHF TGTGCCAGCAGCCAAGGTCTCGGGGCCCGCAATCAGCCCCAGCATTTT
. TRBJ2-1 TRBD1 TRBV3-1 CASSFWDRGGYNEQFF TGTGCCAGCAGCTTTTGGGACAGGGGGGGCTACAATGAGCAGTTCTTC
. TRBJ1-2 . TRBV2 CASRTATFYGYTF TGTGCCAGCAGAACAGCTACATTCTATGGCTACACCTTC
. TRBJ1-6 . TRBV6-5 CASRPRGYNSPLHF TGTGCCAGCAGACCCCGGGGATATAATTCACCCCTCCACTTT
few TRBJ2-5 . TRBV6-5 CASSPSGLQETQYF TGTGCCAGCAGCCCCTCGGGACTCCAAGAGACCCAGTACTTC
few TRBJ1-1 . TRBV27 CASSHRASHTEAFF TGTGCCAGCAGTCACAGGGCCTCGCACACTGAAGCTTTCTTT
. TRBJ1-2 . TRBV4-3 CASSQDVGQRDGYTF TGCGCCAGCAGCCAAGATGTCGGGCAGAGAGATGGCTACACCTTC
. TRBJ2-1 . TRBV3-1 CASSQAGPTRETQFF TGTGCCAGCAGTCAAGCGGGTCCTACCAGAGAGACCCAGTTCTTC
. TRBJ1-2 TRBD1 TRBV7-9 CASSLSWTGDGYTF TGTGCCAGCAGCCTATCATGGACAGGGGACGGCTACACCTTC
. TRBJ2-3 . TRBV29-1 CSVSLDTQYF TGCAGCGTATCCCTAGATACGCAGTATTTT
. TRBJ2-5 . TRBV5-5 CASRQAAQETQYF TGTGCCAGCAGGCAGGCCGCCCAAGAGACCCAGTACTTC
. TRBJ1-5 . TRBV6-4 CDSTRCNQPQHF TGTGACAGCACCCGTTGCAATCAGCCCCAGCATTTT
. TRBJ1-2 . TRBV3-1 CASSQRGTGTASYGYTF TGTGCCAGCAGCCAAAGAGGTACCGGGACGGCCTCCTATGGCTACACCTTC